This entry lists 32 T cell receptor beta chains sequenced from one sample in a study of T cell changes during pregnancy in multiple sclerosis. TCRdb's copy holds only in-frame clones and misses some; the assay was immunoSEQ multiplex PCR. The sample has about 50,000 clones, about 93% seen once; the top ten hold 0.2% to 0.3%. This sample comprised CD4+ T cells from peripheral blood mononuclear cells, obtained in the second trimester of pregnancy. All receptors come from a female donor with multiple sclerosis, enrolled in a pregnancy study.

The CDR3 DNA reads as TGTGCCAGCAGCTTAGCCAGGGGGACTGAAGCTTTCTTT. Translating gives CASSLARGTEAFF. The chain employs TRBV7-9 and TRBJ1-1, with 7 positions matching TRBD1. Germline V gene data show CDR1 as SEHNR and CDR2 as FQNEAQ (reference sequence). Trimming took 0 bases from V and 5 from J; bases not matched to a gene: 0. CDR3 size: 13 residues.

The rearrangement joins TRBV30 to TRBJ1-2; maybe TRBD1 (5 bases). The CDR3 runs 12 residues. The V end lost 2 bases, the J end lost 8 bases, and 12 bases lay between the germline ends. CDR1 GTSNPN and CDR2 SVGIG come from the germline V gene (reference sequence). The CDR3 coding sequence is TGTGCCTGGAGTCAAAAAAGGGGCGGCTACACCTTC. Encoded protein: CAWSQKRGGYTF.

This sequence joins TRBV27 and TRBJ2-7; 7 bases match TRBD1. In germline, CDR1 is MNHEY, CDR2 SMNVEV (reference sequence). Trimming cost V 4 bases and J 9 bases; bases outside gene matches: 15. CDR3 length: 15 residues. DNA of the CDR3: TGTGCCAGCAGTTGGGGACAGAATACCTACGAGCGGCAGTACTTC. It encodes CASSWGQNTYERQYF.

The V and J genes are TRBV5-1 and TRBJ1-4; 7 bases agree with TRBD1. The junction had 10 bases not matched to a gene; V was cut back by 3 bases and J by 8 bases. The CDR3 covers 15 residues. Germline lookup yields CDR1 SGHRS and CDR2 YFSETQ. The CDR3 reads CASSSTGAQGEKLFF. The CDR3 coding sequence is TGCGCCAGCAGCTCTACAGGGGCCCAGGGCGAAAAACTGTTTTTT.

V is TRBV6-5 and J is TRBJ2-3, with D possibly being TRBD2 (6 bases). The germline gives CDR1 MNHEY, CDR2 SVGAGI. The germline V and J ends were trimmed by 4 bases and 1 base, with 15 bases remaining between them. CDR3 length: 16 residues. The chain's CDR3 is CASSSFMRRGTDTQYF. The CDR3 DNA reads TGTGCCAGCAGTTCCTTTATGCGGAGGGGCACAGATACGCAGTATTTT.

The chain recombines TRBV4-1 with TRBJ2-3; 11 bases fit TRBD2. V gave up 3 bases and J gave up 10 bases; unmatched junction bases: 12. The germline V gene encodes CDR1 MGHRA and CDR2 YSYEKL. CDR3 size: 16 residues. The CDR3 loop reads CASSQQGGTSGEAQYF. In nucleotides, the CDR3 is TGCGCCAGCAGCCAGCAGGGGGGGACTAGCGGAGAGGCGCAGTATTTT.

The chain combines TRBV6-6 with TRBJ1-2, with 11 bases fitting TRBD1. Germline CDR1 MNHNY, CDR2 SVGAGI (reference sequence). With 6 bases clipped from V and 4 bases from J, the junction kept 7 bases outside the gene matches. This CDR3 has 15 residues. The CDR3 protein is CASSLGQGASYGYTF. The DNA for the CDR3 is TGTGCCAGCAGCCTTGGACAGGGGGCCTCCTATGGCTACACCTTC.

V is TRBV6-1 and J is TRBJ2-3, with a weak D call TRBD2 (6 bases). The CDR3 sequence is 15 residues long. Germline V lookup: CDR1 MNHNS, CDR2 SASEGT. The V gene lost 7 bases and the J gene lost 5 bases, with 19 bases spanning the gap. CDR3 loop: CASTQLGLGGDTQYF. CDR3 bases: TGTGCCAGCACCCAACTAGGACTGGGAGGAGATACGCAGTATTTT.

This rearrangement joins TRBV9 to TRBJ2-3; D ambiguous. The germline CDR1 and CDR2 sequences are SGDLS and YYNGEE. This CDR3 contains 16 residues. V was shortened by 3 bases and J by 3 bases, with 17 bases between the two germline ends. CDR3 nucleotides: TGTGCCAGCAGCGCAATTCCCACACGCGGAACAGATACGCAGTATTTT. Amino acids: CASSAIPTRGTDTQYF.

The chain uses TRBV6-1 and TRBJ1-2, with a weak D call TRBD1 (6 bases). Trimming cost V 1 base and J 2 bases, with 8 bases left between them. The CDR3 length is 14 residues. CDR1 is MNHNS, CDR2 SASEGT, per germline. In nucleotides, the CDR3 is TGTGCCAGCAGTGAAGACAGGGTGAACTATGGCTACACCTTC. Its protein product is CASSEDRVNYGYTF.

This chain links TRBV29-1 with TRBJ2-7; 11 positions match TRBD1. With 7 bases clipped from V and 4 bases from J, the junction kept 6 bases outside the gene matches. This CDR3 comprises 13 residues. Looked up from germline, CDR1 is SQVTM and CDR2 is ANQGSEA. CDR3: CSALGTGGYEQYF. As DNA, the CDR3 is TGCAGCGCTCTTGGGACAGGGGGTTACGAGCAGTACTTC.

This clone was recorded once. The genes are TRBV5-1 and TRBJ1-4; D may be TRBD1 (5 bases). The ends were cut back, 4 bases at V and 7 bases at J, with 17 bases in the middle. CDR1 and CDR2 from the germline V gene are SGHRS and YFSETQ. The CDR3 extends over 15 amino acids. The CDR3, as DNA: TGCGCCAGCAGCATCGGGACCGACGGGGGTGAAAAACTGTTTTTT. As protein: CASSIGTDGGEKLFF.

The chain links TRBV19 to TRBJ1-1; 12 positions agree with TRBD1. With V trimmed by 7 bases and J by 6 bases, 18 bases remained unmatched. CDR1 is LNHDA and CDR2 is SQIVND in the germline V gene (reference sequence). The CDR3 covers 18 residues. The CDR3, as DNA: TGTGCCAGTACAACCCGGGGGGACAGGGGGCCGACTAGCTCTGAAGCTTTCTTT. This encodes CASTTRGDRGPTSSEAFF.

This clone has a single count. V and J are TRBV2 and TRBJ1-5, with a possible D match to TRBD1 (6 bases). The germline V gene has CDR1 SNHLY and CDR2 FYNNEI. The CDR3 covers 15 residues. Trimming removed 6 bases at V and 2 bases at J, with 14 bases between. CDR3 sequence reads: CASSLQGMGNQPQHF. The CDR3, as DNA: TGTGCCAGCAGCCTACAGGGTATGGGCAATCAGCCCCAGCATTTT.

The chain links TRBV5-1 to TRBJ2-3; 7 bases are a match to TRBD2. With 4 bases clipped from V and 3 bases from J, the junction kept 8 bases outside the gene matches. CDR1 is SGHRS and CDR2 is YFSETQ in the germline V gene. This CDR3 has 15 residues. The CDR3 region has the DNA TGCGCCAGCAGCACATATGGGGGGGGGACAGATACGCAGTATTTT. This codes for CASSTYGGGTDTQYF.

The chain employs TRBV6-5 and TRBJ1-3; no clear D. CDR3 length equals 14 residues. Trimming took off 2 bases at V and 0 bases at J, with 5 bases between the two ends. The V gene's germline CDR1 is MNHEY and CDR2 SVGAGI. The CDR3 sequence: CASSYELSGNTIYF. CDR3 DNA sequence: TGTGCCAGCAGTTACGAACTCTCTGGAAACACCATATATTTT.

This chain uses TRBV4-1 with TRBJ2-3; no clear D gene. This CDR3 is 14 amino acids long. V shed 1 base and J shed 4 bases, with 9 bases lying between them. CDR1 is MGHRA, CDR2 YSYEKL, per germline. CDR3 protein: CASSQGFSADTQYF. The CDR3 DNA sequence: TGCGCCAGCAGCCAAGGGTTCTCGGCAGATACGCAGTATTTT.

The chain couples TRBV28 to TRBJ2-1; 12 bases match TRBD2. The length of the CDR3 is 16 residues. V dropped 5 bases and J dropped 6; count of bases not matched to a gene: 8. Germline values: CDR1 MDHEN, CDR2 SYDVKM. CDR3 region: CASSTSGGLGRNEQFF. The CDR3 DNA reads TGTGCCAGCAGTACTAGCGGGGGGTTGGGACGCAATGAGCAGTTCTTC.

This clone is termed medium-sized. This sequence joins TRBV10-1 and TRBJ2-1; unclear D gene. V was clipped by 4 bases and J by 7 bases, with 14 bases between them. Looked up from germline, CDR1 is WNHNN and CDR2 is SYGVQD (reference sequence). This CDR3 has 14 amino acids. The DNA of the CDR3 is TGCGCCAGCAGTGCCGAGAGGCTAGGTAATGAGCAGTTCTTC. It translates to CASSAERLGNEQFF.

The V call is TRBV6-1, the J call TRBJ1-2, with D perhaps TRBD1 (6 bases). Germline V gene sequence: CDR1 MNHNS, CDR2 SASEGT. V dropped 4 bases and J dropped 8 bases, with 20 bases sitting between them. The CDR3 is 15 amino acids. DNA for the CDR3: TGTGCCAGCAGTGGGTGGGTCACAGGGTCGTACGGCTACACCTTC. Residues: CASSGWVTGSYGYTF.

V and J are TRBV19 and TRBJ1-5; 10 positions match TRBD1. Germline CDR1 LNHDA, CDR2 SQIVND (reference sequence). Trimming at V came to 7 bases and at J to 2 bases, leaving 14 bases not matched to a gene. The length of the CDR3 is 18 residues. Here the CDR3 reads CASISPGQGVTGNQPQHF. The CDR3, as DNA: TGTGCCAGTATTTCACCCGGACAGGGGGTAACGGGCAATCAGCCCCAGCATTTT.

This sequence joins TRBV5-1 and TRBJ1-1, with D possibly being TRBD1 (6 bases). Germline CDR1 SGHRS, CDR2 YFSETQ. CDR3 size: 15 residues. V was pared by 4 bases and J by 11 bases, with 24 bases between. Written as DNA, the CDR3 is TGCGCCAGCAGCGACACCGGGACAAGGCCCTCTGGGGCTTTCTTT. Its translation is CASSDTGTRPSGAFF.

This clone was counted a few times. V usage is TRBV6-5 and J usage is TRBJ1-1; 7 bases map to TRBD1. With 5 bases clipped from V and 0 bases from J, the junction kept 6 bases outside the gene matches. CDR1 is MNHEY, CDR2 SVGAGI, per germline. The CDR3 runs 15 residues. CDR3 coding DNA: TGTGCCAGCAGTCCGACAGGGCGCCTGAACACTGAAGCTTTCTTT. It translates to CASSPTGRLNTEAFF.

This sequence joins TRBV4-2 and TRBJ1-2; TRBD1 aligns across 7 bases. The germline V gene has CDR1 LGHNA and CDR2 YNFKEQ. The CDR3 has 14 residues. V was pared by 1 base and J by 2 bases, with 1 base of the junction left unmatched. The DNA for the CDR3 is TGTGCCAGCAGCCAAGCGGGACAGAACTATGGCTACACCTTC. It codes for CASSQAGQNYGYTF.

This chain uses TRBV19 with TRBJ2-3, with D uncertain. In germline, CDR1 is LNHDA, CDR2 SQIVND (reference sequence). Trimming took off 3 bases at V and 2 bases at J, with 9 bases between the two ends. The CDR3 consists of 14 residues. The CDR3 nucleotides are TGTGCCAGTAGTATTGAGGTGCTCACAGATACGCAGTATTTT. It yields the protein CASSIEVLTDTQYF.

This clone was seen a few times. The identical CDR3 is also encoded by other nucleotide sequences in the sample. The chain is built from TRBV9 and TRBJ2-6, with a possible D match to TRBD1 (5 bases). The length of the CDR3 is 16 residues. In germline, CDR1 is SGDLS, CDR2 YYNGEE. Trimming removed 1 base from V and 0 bases from J, with 8 bases in between. CDR3 amino acids: CASSVTQGSGANVLTF. CDR3 sequence (DNA): TGTGCCAGCAGCGTAACTCAGGGCTCTGGGGCCAACGTCCTGACTTTC.

This rearrangement joins TRBV5-1 to TRBJ2-3; D may be TRBD1 (5 bases). This CDR3 is 15 amino acids long. Trimming removed 0 bases from V and 2 bases from J, with 10 bases in between. The germline gives CDR1 SGHRS, CDR2 YFSETQ. CDR3 protein: CASSLEGSSTDTQYF. Here the CDR3 DNA reads TGCGCCAGCAGCTTGGAGGGGTCCTCCACAGATACGCAGTATTTT.

This chain joins TRBV14 and TRBJ1-6, with a weak D call TRBD1 (5 bases). The CDR3 is 15 amino acids. Trimming took 2 bases from V and 2 from J, leaving 7 bases between them. Looked up from germline, CDR1 is SGHDN and CDR2 is FVKESK. The CDR3 region is CASSQQGTYNSPLHF. Here the CDR3 DNA reads TGTGCCAGCAGCCAACAGGGTACCTATAATTCACCCCTCCACTTT.

The CDR3, as DNA: TGTGCCAGCAGTTATGGGCCTCCCTCTGGAAGGGAGACCCAGTACTTC. Its translation is CASSYGPPSGRETQYF. The V and J genes are TRBV6-6 and TRBJ2-5; D remains ambiguous. The CDR3 totals 16 residues. The V gene lost 3 bases and the J gene lost 5 bases, with 19 bases spanning the gap. Germline V gene sequence: CDR1 MNHNY, CDR2 SVGAGI (reference sequence).

The V and J genes are TRBV15 and TRBJ2-1; D possibly corresponds to TRBD2 (6 bases). V lost 0 bases and J 7 bases, leaving 22 bases between the germline ends. CDR1 is LNHNV and CDR2 is YYDKDF in the germline V gene (reference sequence). The CDR3 length is 18 residues. CDR3 sequence: CATSRERGRSRGLNEQFF. The CDR3 nucleotides are TGTGCCACCAGCAGAGAACGGGGGAGAAGCCGGGGGTTGAATGAGCAGTTCTTC. The full variable domain, its missing parts supplied by reference TRBV15 and TRBJ2-1, is DAMVIQNPRYQVTQFGKPVTLSCSQTLNHNVMYWYQQKSSQAPKLLFHYYDKDFNNEADTPDNFQSRRPNTSFCFLDIRSPGLGDTAMYLCATSRERGRSRGLNEQFFGPGTRLTVL.

The chain employs TRBV4-1 and TRBJ2-5; 14 bases line up with TRBD2. The CDR3 has 19 residues. The trim removed 3 bases at V and 3 bases at J, leaving 12 bases unmatched. CDR1 and CDR2 (germline): MGHRA, YSYEKL. The CDR3 DNA reads as TGCGCCAGCAGCCATCCCGGACTAGCGGGGGGACCTAATAAAGAGACCCAGTACTTC. Its translation: CASSHPGLAGGPNKETQYF.

The CDR3 is CASSLERGLAKNIQYF. The CDR3 coding sequence is TGTGCCAGCAGCTTAGAGCGGGGGTTGGCCAAAAACATTCAGTACTTC. The V call is TRBV7-8, the J call TRBJ2-4; 8 bases map to TRBD2. Germline V CDR1 and CDR2: SGHVS, FQNEAQ. CDR3 length: 16 amino acids. After removal of 1 base from V and 1 base from J, the junction contained 3 bases not matched to a gene.